These 18 T cell receptor beta chains share one sample of origin, sequenced in a study of T cells in localized non-small cell lung cancer. The repertoire was sequenced with immunoSEQ multiplex PCR; TCRdb's copy has only in-frame clones and lacks some. Of 25,000 to 30,000 clones listed, around 89% are singletons. The sequencing here drew on peripheral blood, taken before any cancer treatment. Every receptor here comes from a female donor of 60 years or more with stage III squamous cell lung carcinoma.

This chain connects TRBV5-1 to TRBJ1-6; TRBD1 aligns across 8 bases. Germline-derived CDR1 and CDR2 are SGHRS and YFSETQ. The CDR3 spans 13 residues. The junction had 4 bases not matched to a gene; V was cut back by 5 bases and J by 9 bases. The CDR3 DNA follows: TGCGCCAGCAGGGACAGGGAGGCTTCACCCCTCCACTTT. It specifies CASRDREASPLHF.

The chain recombines TRBV2 with TRBJ2-5; 10 bases are shared with TRBD2. Germline assignment: CDR1 SNHLY and CDR2 FYNNEI. Trimming cost V 8 bases and J 5 bases; bases outside gene matches: 11. The CDR3 has 15 amino acids. DNA of the CDR3: TGTGCCAGCGAGAAGAGCGGGGGGGCTTGGGAGACCCAGTACTTC. This sequence encodes CASEKSGGAWETQYF.

The chain is built from TRBV5-1 and TRBJ2-7; unclear D gene. Trimming removed 6 bases at V and 4 bases at J, with 14 bases between. CDR1 is SGHRS and CDR2 is YFSETQ in the germline V gene. The CDR3 is 13 residues long. In nucleotides, the CDR3 is TGCGCCAGCAAAGGTGGTGCTGGGTACGAGCAGTACTTC. Translation: CASKGGAGYEQYF.

Points on this clone: Other nucleotide sequences from this sample produce the same CDR3. V and J are TRBV7-3 and TRBJ1-1; possibly TRBD1 for D (5 bases). This CDR3 contains 14 residues. V dropped 2 bases and J dropped 1 base, with 8 bases sitting between them. In germline, CDR1 is SGHTA, CDR2 FQGTGA. CDR3 residues: CASSLQGPNTEAFF. The CDR3 DNA reads as TGTGCCAGCAGCTTACAGGGCCCGAACACTGAAGCTTTCTTT.

This rearrangement joins TRBV27 to TRBJ2-7; D perhaps matches TRBD2 (5 bases). CDR3 length equals 16 residues. The germline gives CDR1 MNHEY, CDR2 SMNVEV (reference sequence). Trimming left V 5 bases short and J 0 bases short, with 17 bases between. The CDR3, as DNA: TGTGCCAGCAGTCTCTTCCCCGGGATGAGCTCCTACGAGCAGTACTTC. Translated: CASSLFPGMSSYEQYF.

This chain connects TRBV19 to TRBJ1-4; the D gene is possibly TRBD1 (5 bases). The CDR3 extends over 14 amino acids. Germline-derived CDR1 and CDR2 are LNHDA and SQIVND (reference sequence). V lost 4 bases to trimming and J lost 0 bases, with 6 bases between them. Here the CDR3 reads CASSRGATNEKLFF. CDR3 DNA: TGTGCCAGTAGTAGGGGCGCAACTAATGAAAAACTGTTTTTT. Complete variable domain (other parts from reference TRBV19 and TRBJ1-4): DGGITQSPKYLFRKEGQNVTLSCEQNLNHDAMYWYRQDPGQGLRLIYYSQIVNDFQKGDIAEGYSVSREKKESFPLTVTSAQKNPTAFYLCASSRGATNEKLFFGSGTQLSVL.

This chain uses TRBV28 with TRBJ2-7; TRBD1 aligns across 7 bases. This CDR3 comprises 14 residues. Germline CDR1 and CDR2: MDHEN and SYDVKM. With V trimmed by 10 bases and J by 0 bases, 9 bases remained unmatched. CDR3 bases: TGTGCCACCCGAACAGGGGTGAGCTCCTACGAGCAGTACTTC. Translating it yields CATRTGVSSYEQYF.

V is TRBV6-5 and J is TRBJ1-2, with D perhaps matching TRBD1 (5 bases). The CDR3 totals 13 residues. V was cut by 6 bases and J by 4 bases, with 12 bases left in between. Germline V gene sequence: CDR1 MNHEY, CDR2 SVGAGI. The CDR3 here is CASRRGVGYGYTF. The CDR3 nucleotides are TGTGCCAGCAGAAGAGGGGTGGGCTATGGCTACACCTTC.

The rearrangement uses TRBV5-1 and TRBJ2-1; possible D gene TRBD1, 5 bases. Trimming removed 4 bases from V and 1 base from J, with 6 bases in between. Looked up from germline, CDR1 is SGHRS and CDR2 is YFSETQ. The CDR3 runs to 13 residues. The DNA of the CDR3 is TGCGCCAGCAGCCCAGGGTCCTACAATGAGCAGTTCTTC. Translated: CASSPGSYNEQFF. The full variable domain, completed using reference TRBV5-1 and TRBJ2-1, is KAGVTQTPRYLIKTRGQQVTLSCSPISGHRSVSWYQQTPGQGLQFLFEYFSETQRNKGNFPGRFSGRQFSNSRSEMNVSTLELGDSALYLCASSPGSYNEQFFGPGTRLTVL.

This sequence joins TRBV28 and TRBJ2-7, with TRBD1 as a possible D gene (5 bases). The V gene lost 2 bases and the J gene lost 2 bases, with 10 bases spanning the gap. The CDR3 is made up of 14 amino acids. Germline V gene sequence: CDR1 MDHEN, CDR2 SYDVKM. The CDR3 loop reads CASSLAREPYEQYF. Here the CDR3 DNA reads TGTGCCAGCAGTTTAGCCAGGGAACCCTACGAGCAGTACTTC.

J is TRBJ1-4 and V is TRBV5-5; D gene unclear. The CDR3 extends over 14 amino acids. V lost 2 bases and J lost 7, with 12 bases in between. The V gene's germline CDR1 is SGHKS and CDR2 YYEKEE (reference sequence). The CDR3 sequence: CASSFFLSFEKLFF. Written as DNA, the CDR3 is TGTGCCAGCAGCTTTTTCCTCTCTTTTGAAAAACTGTTTTTT.

The chain couples TRBV19 to TRBJ1-4; D remains ambiguous. Deletions cut 1 base from V and 5 bases from J, with 8 bases between. Germline assignment: CDR1 LNHDA and CDR2 SQIVND (reference sequence). The CDR3 runs 14 residues. Here the CDR3 reads CASSIGQLNEKLFF. CDR3 DNA sequence: TGTGCCAGTAGTATAGGGCAGTTAAATGAAAAACTGTTTTTT.

CDR3 residues: CASSTEWGDQPQHF. The CDR3 nucleotides are TGTGCCAGCAGTACCGAGTGGGGAGATCAGCCCCAGCATTTT. This chain links TRBV6-5 with TRBJ1-5; D uncertain. V lost 5 bases and J 5 bases, leaving 13 bases between the germline ends. Per germline, CDR1 MNHEY and CDR2 SVGAGI. CDR3 length: 14 amino acids.

This chain uses TRBV11-2 with TRBJ2-3; 11 bases map to TRBD2. Per the germline V gene, CDR1 is SGHAT and CDR2 is FQNNGV. The CDR3 loop spans 16 amino acids. Trimming took 4 bases from V and 2 from J; bases not matched to a gene: 5. The CDR3 sequence is CASSSGGLAATDTQYF. As DNA, the CDR3 is TGTGCCAGCAGCTCTGGGGGACTAGCGGCCACAGATACGCAGTATTTT.

The chain employs TRBV5-6 and TRBJ2-1; a weak D match, TRBD2 (5 bases). Per the germline V gene, CDR1 is SGHDT and CDR2 is YYEEEE. The CDR3 runs to 13 residues. V shed 2 bases and J shed 3 bases, with 6 bases lying between them. The CDR3 loop reads CASSFGVYNEQFF. The CDR3 nucleotides are TGTGCCAGCAGCTTCGGGGTCTACAATGAGCAGTTCTTC.

V and J are TRBV9 and TRBJ2-2; D gene uncertain. The V end was cut by 1 base, the J end by 0 bases, with 10 bases between. CDR3 length: 16 residues. Germline lookup yields CDR1 SGDLS and CDR2 YYNGEE. CDR3 nucleotides: TGTGCCAGCAGCGTATCCTCCCTCGCGAACACCGGGGAGCTGTTTTTT. It encodes CASSVSSLANTGELFF.

The chain links TRBV18 to TRBJ1-2; 7 positions agree with TRBD1. V lost 0 bases, J lost 5 bases, and 3 bases stayed unmatched. The CDR3 runs 14 residues. Per germline, CDR1 KGHSH and CDR2 LQKENI. CDR3 amino acids: CASSPPAGGYGYTF. The CDR3 nucleotides read TGTGCCAGCTCACCACCGGCAGGGGGATATGGCTACACCTTC.

This chain links TRBV29-1 with TRBJ1-5; the D gene is possibly TRBD1 (5 bases). This CDR3 contains 14 residues. The germline gives CDR1 SQVTM, CDR2 ANQGSEA. V lost 6 bases, J lost 0 bases, and 12 bases lay in between. CDR3 residues: CSVWDGYSNQPQHF. The CDR3 nucleotides are TGCAGCGTGTGGGACGGATATAGCAATCAGCCCCAGCATTTT. Supplemented by reference TRBV29-1 and TRBJ1-5, the full variable domain reads SAVISQKPSRDICQRGTSLTIQCQVDSQVTMMFWYRQQPGQSLTLIATANQGSEATYESGFVIDKFPISRPNLTFSTLTVSNMSPEDSSIYLCSVWDGYSNQPQHFGDGTRLSIL.